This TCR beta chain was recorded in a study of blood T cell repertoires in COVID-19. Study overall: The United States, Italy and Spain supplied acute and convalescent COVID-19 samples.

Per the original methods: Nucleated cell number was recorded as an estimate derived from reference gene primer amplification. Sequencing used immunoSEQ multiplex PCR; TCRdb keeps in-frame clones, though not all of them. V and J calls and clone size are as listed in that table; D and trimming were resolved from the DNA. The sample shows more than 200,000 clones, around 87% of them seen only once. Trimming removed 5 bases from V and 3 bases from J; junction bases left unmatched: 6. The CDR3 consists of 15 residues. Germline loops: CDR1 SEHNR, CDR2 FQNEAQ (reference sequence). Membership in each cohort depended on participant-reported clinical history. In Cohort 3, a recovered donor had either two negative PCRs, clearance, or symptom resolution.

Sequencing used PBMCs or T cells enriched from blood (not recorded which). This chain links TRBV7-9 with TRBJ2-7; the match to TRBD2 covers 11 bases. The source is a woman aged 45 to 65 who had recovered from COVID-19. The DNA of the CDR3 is TGTGCCAGCAGCCCGGGACTAGCGGATAACTACGAGCAGTACTTC. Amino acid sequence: CASSPGLADNYEQYF.